These T cell receptor beta chains were read from a single sample in a study of cytotoxic CD8 clonotypes in ibrutinib-treated CLL. TCRdb's copy holds only in-frame clones and misses some; the assay was immunoSEQ multiplex PCR. The sample lists roughly 40,000 clones; approximately 70% were seen once. The sequencing used PBMCs, collected after 12 months of ibrutinib treatment. These receptors came from a human donor with chronic lymphocytic leukemia. CDR3s include the opening cysteine and the closing phenylalanine or tryptophan. D genes are given only for firm matches. Clone size is not always given. Where it is, it says once, few, many or a class for expanded clones.

>TRBJ2-7|TRBV7-2|TRBD1|NA
CASSPHLQGIEQYF
TGTGCCAGCAGCCCCCATCTACAGGGGATCGAGCAGTACTTC
>TRBJ1-5|TRBV5-1|TRBD1|NA
CASSPSDRAQPQHF
TGCGCCAGCAGCCCATCAGACAGGGCCCAGCCCCAGCATTTT
>TRBJ1-4|TRBV28|TRBD1|NA
CASSLYQQGAVEKLFF
TGTGCCAGCAGTTTATACCAACAGGGGGCGGTTGAAAAACTGTTTTTT
>TRBJ2-5|TRBV5-1|NA|NA
CASSSSGTPPETQYF
TGCGCCAGCAGCTCCTCGGGGACGCCGCCCGAGACCCAGTACTTC
>TRBJ2-7|TRBV6-6|TRBD2|NA
CASQSTSGAYEQYF
TGTGCCAGCCAATCGACTAGCGGGGCCTACGAGCAGTACTTC
>TRBJ2-7|TRBV6-6|NA|NA
CASRDEGHGAYEQYF
TGTGCCAGCAGGGACGAGGGGCACGGCGCCTACGAGCAGTACTTC
>TRBJ2-7|TRBV27|TRBD1|once
CASSFSDRGPYEQYF
TGTGCCAGCAGTTTTTCGGACAGGGGTCCCTACGAGCAGTACTTC
>TRBJ2-5|TRBV30|TRBD2|NA
CAWSAGVSKTQYF
TGTGCCTGGTCGGCGGGAGTTTCAAAGACCCAGTACTTC
>TRBJ2-7|TRBV5-1|TRBD2|NA
CASSLASLAGEGEQYF
TGCGCCAGCAGCTTGGCCTCACTAGCGGGAGAGGGTGAGCAGTACTTC
>TRBJ1-5|TRBV7-2|NA|few
CASSPGGARNQPQHF
TGTGCCAGCAGCCCGGGGGGCGCGCGAAATCAGCCCCAGCATTTT
>TRBJ2-2|TRBV11-3|TRBD2|NA
CASSLDGGDTGELFF
TGTGCCAGCAGCTTAGATGGGGGGGACACCGGGGAGCTGTTTTTT
>TRBJ1-6|TRBV20-1|NA|NA
CSARDSPLHF
TGCAGTGCTAGAGATTCACCCCTCCACTTT
>TRBJ2-2|TRBV6-5|TRBD2|once
CATGSAGVKTGELFF
TGTGCCACCGGGTCGGCGGGAGTAAAGACCGGGGAGCTGTTTTTT
>TRBJ2-1|TRBV28|NA|NA
CASSPQISSYNEQFF
TGTGCCAGCAGCCCGCAGATCAGCTCCTACAATGAGCAGTTCTTC
>TRBJ1-1|TRBV12-5|NA|NA
CASGWQHTEAFF
TGTGCTAGTGGTTGGCAGCACACTGAAGCTTTCTTT
>TRBJ1-2|TRBV11-2|NA|NA
CASSLSDDYGYTF
TGTGCCAGCAGCTTATCGGATGACTATGGCTACACCTTC
>TRBJ1-5|TRBV18|NA|NA
CASSQGPSQSNQPQHF
TGTGCCAGCTCACAGGGCCCGTCTCAAAGCAATCAGCCCCAGCATTTT
>TRBJ1-3|TRBV5-6|NA|NA
CASSPGMGAGNTIYF
TGTGCCAGCAGCCCTGGGATGGGGGCAGGAAACACCATATATTTT
>TRBJ2-5|TRBV28|NA|NA
CASSLVGETQYF
TGTGCCAGCAGTTTAGTTGGGGAGACCCAGTACTTC
>TRBJ2-1|TRBV18|NA|NA
CAINMRKVPLVSNEQFF
TGTGCCATCAACATGCGAAAGGTTCCACTAGTTAGCAATGAGCAGTTCTTC
>TRBJ2-5|TRBV15|TRBD1|NA
CATSGGQGARETQYF
TGTGCCACCAGCGGGGGACAGGGGGCTAGAGAGACCCAGTACTTC
>TRBJ1-1|TRBV20-1|NA|NA
CSARGGGQAFF
TGCAGTGCTAGGGGTGGGGGACAAGCTTTCTTT
>TRBJ1-1|TRBV5-1|NA|NA
CASSPSGYYQAFF
TGCGCCAGCAGCCCGTCGGGGTACTATCAAGCTTTCTTT
>TRBJ2-7|TRBV5-1|TRBD2|NA
CASRAAGTSVYEQYF
TGCGCCAGCAGGGCGGCCGGGACTAGCGTTTACGAGCAGTACTTC
>TRBJ1-1|TRBV28|NA|few
CATNEGHEAFF
TGTGCCACCAACGAGGGACACGAAGCTTTCTTT
>TRBJ2-1|TRBV5-6|NA|NA
CASSQPQASGAWNEQFF
TGTGCCAGCAGCCAACCTCAGGCCAGTGGGGCGTGGAATGAGCAGTTCTTC
>TRBJ2-3|TRBV19|NA|NA
CASSPGPTTDTQYF
TGTGCCAGTAGTCCGGGACCTACCACAGATACGCAGTATTTT
>TRBJ1-3|TRBV4-2|NA|NA
CASSDTTGFLGSGNTIYF
TGTGCCAGCAGCGATACTACAGGGTTTCTCGGCTCTGGAAACACCATATATTTT
>TRBJ2-1|TRBV21-1|NA|NA
CASSKEGRIGVEQFF
TGTGCCAGCAGCAAAGAGGGTAGGATAGGGGTTGAGCAGTTCTTC
>TRBJ1-5|TRBV6-1|NA|NA
CASSVGPQPQHF
TGTGCCAGCAGTGTAGGGCCTCAGCCCCAGCATTTT
>TRBJ2-3|TRBV18|TRBD1|NA
CASSPRSQGAGTDTQYF
TGTGCCAGCTCACCACGGTCACAGGGGGCAGGCACAGATACGCAGTATTTT
>TRBJ1-2|TRBV19|NA|NA
CASSLGGVGYTF
TGTGCCAGTAGCCTCGGGGGAGTTGGCTACACCTTC
>TRBJ2-7|TRBV6-6|TRBD1|NA
CASSPRTGVEQYF
TGTGCCAGCAGCCCCCGGACAGGGGTCGAGCAGTACTTC
>TRBJ2-7|TRBV6-6|NA|NA
CASRNRPSSYEQYF
TGTGCCAGCAGAAACAGACCCAGCTCCTACGAGCAGTACTTC
>TRBJ1-4|TRBV28|TRBD1|NA
CASSGLTGGDEKLFF
TGTGCCAGCAGTGGGCTAACAGGGGGGGACGAAAAACTGTTTTTT
>TRBJ2-5|TRBV7-2|TRBD2|NA
CASSPRTSGQETQYF
TGTGCCAGCAGCCCTCGGACTAGCGGACAAGAGACCCAGTACTTC
>TRBJ2-5|TRBV28|NA|NA
CASSSPGTPVGETQYF
TGTGCCAGCAGTTCCCCCGGGACCCCGGTGGGAGAGACCCAGTACTTC
>TRBJ1-2|TRBV19|TRBD1|NA
CASSIDRAAYGYTF
TGTGCCAGTAGTATTGACAGGGCGGCCTATGGCTACACCTTC
>TRBJ1-2|TRBV4-1|TRBD1|NA
CASSPREAGTGGYTF
TGCGCCAGCAGCCCTCGGGAGGCAGGGACAGGTGGCTACACCTTC
>TRBJ2-3|TRBV5-1|NA|NA
CASSSTRGTDTQYF
TGCGCCAGCAGCTCCACACGGGGCACAGATACGCAGTATTTT
>TRBJ2-7|TRBV2|TRBD2|NA
CASTRTSEQYF
TGTGCCAGCACGCGGACTAGCGAGCAGTACTTC
>TRBJ1-5|TRBV14|NA|few
CASSQDLGGVFYSNQPQHF
TGTGCCAGCAGCCAAGATTTAGGGGGAGTTTTCTATAGCAATCAGCCCCAGCATTTT
>TRBJ2-7|TRBV19|TRBD1|NA
CASSSRLGQELREQYF
TGTGCCAGTAGTAGTCGGCTGGGACAGGAACTACGGGAGCAGTACTTC
>TRBJ2-3|TRBV5-6|TRBD2|NA
CASRLGLAEYTDTQYF
TGTGCCAGCAGATTAGGTCTAGCGGAATACACAGATACGCAGTATTTT
>TRBJ1-1|TRBV18|NA|once
CASSQTKQGWTEAFF
TGTGCCAGCTCCCAAACAAAGCAGGGCTGGACTGAAGCTTTCTTT